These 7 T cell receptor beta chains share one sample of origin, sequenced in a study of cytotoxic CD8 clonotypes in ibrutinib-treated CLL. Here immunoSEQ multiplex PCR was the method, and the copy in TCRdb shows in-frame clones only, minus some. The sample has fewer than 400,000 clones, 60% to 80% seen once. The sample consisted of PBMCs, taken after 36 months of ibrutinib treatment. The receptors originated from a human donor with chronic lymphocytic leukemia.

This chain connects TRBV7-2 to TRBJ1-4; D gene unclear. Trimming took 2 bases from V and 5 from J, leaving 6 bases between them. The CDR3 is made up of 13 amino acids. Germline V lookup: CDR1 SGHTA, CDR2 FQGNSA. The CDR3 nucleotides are TGTGCCAGCAGCTTAAATAAGAATGAAAAACTGTTTTTT. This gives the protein CASSLNKNEKLFF.

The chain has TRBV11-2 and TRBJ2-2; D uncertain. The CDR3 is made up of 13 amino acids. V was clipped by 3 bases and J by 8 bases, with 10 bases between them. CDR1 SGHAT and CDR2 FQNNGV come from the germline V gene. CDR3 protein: CASSLPRVGELFF. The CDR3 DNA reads TGTGCCAGCAGCTTGCCCCGGGTGGGGGAGCTGTTTTTT.

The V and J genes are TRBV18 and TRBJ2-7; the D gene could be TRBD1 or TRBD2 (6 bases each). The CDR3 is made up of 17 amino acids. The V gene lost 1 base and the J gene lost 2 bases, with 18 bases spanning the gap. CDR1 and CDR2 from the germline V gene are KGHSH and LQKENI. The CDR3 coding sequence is TGTGCCAGCTCACCACTTCATGGGGGGCACGTAACCTACGAGCAGTACTTC. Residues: CASSPLHGGHVTYEQYF.

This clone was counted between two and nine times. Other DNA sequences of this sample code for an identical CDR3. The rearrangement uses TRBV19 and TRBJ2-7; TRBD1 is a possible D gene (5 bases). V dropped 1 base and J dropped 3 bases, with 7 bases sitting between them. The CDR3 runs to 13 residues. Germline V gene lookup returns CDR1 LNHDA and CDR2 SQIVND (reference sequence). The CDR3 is CASSIGQNYEQYF. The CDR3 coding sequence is TGTGCCAGTAGTATAGGACAGAACTACGAGCAGTACTTC. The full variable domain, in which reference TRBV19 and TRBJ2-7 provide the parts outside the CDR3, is DGGITQSPKYLFRKEGQNVTLSCEQNLNHDAMYWYRQDPGQGLRLIYYSQIVNDFQKGDIAEGYSVSREKKESFPLTVTSAQKNPTAFYLCASSIGQNYEQYFGPGTRLTVT.

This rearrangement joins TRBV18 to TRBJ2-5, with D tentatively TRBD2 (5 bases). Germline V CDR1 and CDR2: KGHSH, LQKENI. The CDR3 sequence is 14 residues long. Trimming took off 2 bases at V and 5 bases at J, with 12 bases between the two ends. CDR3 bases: TGTGCCAGCTCACCATTTAAGGGAGAGGAGACCCAGTACTTC. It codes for CASSPFKGEETQYF.

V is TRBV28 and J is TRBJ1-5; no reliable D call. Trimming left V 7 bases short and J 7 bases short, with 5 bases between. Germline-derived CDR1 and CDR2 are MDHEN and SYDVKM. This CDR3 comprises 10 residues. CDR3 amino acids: CASNDQPQHF. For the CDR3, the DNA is TGTGCCAGCAACGACCAGCCCCAGCATTTT.

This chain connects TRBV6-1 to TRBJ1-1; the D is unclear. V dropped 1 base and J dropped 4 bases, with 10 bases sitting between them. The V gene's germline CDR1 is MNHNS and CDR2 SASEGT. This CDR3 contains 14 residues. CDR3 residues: CASSEVRAGTEAFF. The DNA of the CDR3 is TGTGCCAGCAGTGAAGTGAGGGCGGGCACTGAAGCTTTCTTT.